The 4 T cell receptor beta chains below were found in one sample sequenced in a study of T cell responses to AZD1222 COVID-19 vaccine. Repertoires were generated with immunoSEQ multiplex PCR, while TCRdb's copy carries only in-frame clones and drops some. The sample holds more than 85,000 clones; about four fifths are singletons and the top ten take around 4.6%. The source material was peripheral blood, sampled on day 0 of AZD1222 vaccination. Receptors were obtained from an adult in good health.

The rearrangement uses TRBV7-3 and TRBJ1-1, with 10 nucleotides matching TRBD1. The germline gives CDR1 SGHTA, CDR2 FQGTGA. The CDR3 sequence is 16 residues long. After removal of 5 bases from V and 0 bases from J, the junction contained 6 bases not matched to a gene. This chain's CDR3 is CASSPGTGAMNTEAFF. The CDR3 region has the DNA TGTGCCAGCAGCCCCGGGACAGGGGCTATGAACACTGAAGCTTTCTTT.

The V call is TRBV25-1, the J call TRBJ2-4, with D hard to call. This CDR3 contains 16 residues. Germline V gene sequence: CDR1 MGHDK, CDR2 SYGVNS. The V and J ends lost 0 bases and 2 bases respectively, with 11 bases between them. This CDR3 is CASSEYGDRTKNIQYF. CDR3 in DNA: TGTGCCAGCAGTGAATATGGAGATCGAACCAAAAACATTCAGTACTTC.

The chain has TRBV2 and TRBJ1-2, with TRBD1 as a possible D gene (5 bases). V lost 1 base and J lost 2, with 11 bases in between. The CDR3 has 15 residues. Per the germline V gene, CDR1 is SNHLY and CDR2 is FYNNEI. CDR3 sequence: CASSEEQGRNYGYTF. The CDR3 region has the DNA TGTGCCAGCAGTGAAGAGCAGGGCAGGAACTATGGCTACACCTTC.

In its sample, this clone was seen once. This chain uses TRBV4-1 with TRBJ2-3, with D unclear. Germline CDR1 MGHRA, CDR2 YSYEKL. V was cut by 0 bases and J by 0 bases, with 13 bases left in between. This CDR3 is 17 amino acids long. CDR3 region: CASSQESVVSSTDTQYF. CDR3 coding DNA: TGCGCCAGCAGCCAAGAGTCTGTTGTCTCCAGCACAGATACGCAGTATTTT.